This T cell receptor beta chain was captured in a study of cytomegalovirus exposure and HLA in healthy donors. Study results and limitations: Earlier findings revealed that most TCR beta V segments proved productive either about 87% or about 30% of the time.

This CDR3 has 14 amino acids. V was clipped by 4 bases and J by 9 bases; unmatched bases: 7. CDR1 and CDR2 from the germline V gene are SGHKS and YYEKEE (reference sequence). As to this clone: As yet, its antigen is unknown.

The PCR had 60 Vbeta and 13 Jbeta primers. Clones were read by immunoSEQ multiplex PCR, and TCRdb kept only the in-frame ones, dropping some. The sample consists of 130,000 to 150,000 clones, over 65% of them appearing once. Sequencing was carried out using PBMCs. This chain links TRBV5-5 with TRBJ1-5; 10 positions match TRBD1. The receptor was isolated from a female donor in good health and CMV-seronegative. Here the CDR3 reads CASSATGGQGPQHF. The CDR3 nucleotides are TGTGCCAGCAGCGCGACAGGGGGCCAGGGGCCCCAGCATTTT.